This T cell receptor beta chain was identified during a study of PD-1 blockade in mismatch repair-deficient tumors. Sequenced by immunoSEQ multiplex PCR; TCRdb stores in-frame clones only, minus some. The sample records tens of thousands of clones, more than 75% being singletons. The ends were cut back, 4 bases at V and 7 bases at J, with 14 bases in the middle. CDR1 SGHKS and CDR2 YYEKEE come from the germline V gene (reference sequence). The CDR3 runs 14 residues. The chain has TRBV5-5 and TRBJ1-4; tentatively, D is TRBD1 (6 bases). The TCR was taken from an adult with mismatch repair-deficient cancer. The sequenced sample was peripheral blood, obtained 4 weeks after starting pembrolizumab. The CDR3 here is CASSPTGWGEKLFF. The CDR3 coding sequence is TGTGCCAGCAGCCCCACAGGGTGGGGTGAAAAACTGTTTTTT.